These T cell receptor beta chains were read from a single sample in a study of T cell responses to AZD1222 COVID-19 vaccine. TCRdb keeps only in-frame clones here, not all; method: immunoSEQ multiplex PCR. The sample gives about 140,000 clones, about nine tenths of which show up once; more than 5% is in the top ten. Specimen: peripheral blood, collected on day 0 of AZD1222 vaccination. These receptors were collected from an adult in good health. Both conserved end residues are part of each CDR3. The order of the fields is D gene, V gene, clone size, J gene, CDR3 DNA, CDR3 protein. The D gene is left open where the match is weak. Size values are once, few and many counts, or a class for expanded clones, and some rows have none.

d_gene: .
v_gene: TRBV6-4
abundance: many
j_gene: TRBJ2-1
CDR3nt: TGTGCCAGCAGCCCACGGGACACCGGATACAATGAGCAGTTCTTC
CDR3aa: CASSPRDTGYNEQFF

d_gene: .
v_gene: TRBV11-2
abundance: .
j_gene: TRBJ1-1
CDR3nt: TGTGCCAGCAGCTCGGGACTAAACACTGAAGCTTTCTTT
CDR3aa: CASSSGLNTEAFF

d_gene: TRBD1
v_gene: TRBV24-1
abundance: .
j_gene: TRBJ2-1
CDR3nt: TGTGCCACCAGTGATGCCGGGACAGGGGTTTGGAATGAGCAGTTCTTC
CDR3aa: CATSDAGTGVWNEQFF

d_gene: .
v_gene: TRBV7-2
abundance: few
j_gene: TRBJ1-2
CDR3nt: TGTGCCAGCAGCTTATTAGGCGGCAATAACTATGGCTACACCTTC
CDR3aa: CASSLLGGNNYGYTF

d_gene: .
v_gene: TRBV7-9
abundance: .
j_gene: TRBJ2-7
CDR3nt: TGTGCCAGCAGCTTGGGCAGTGTTGACGAGCAGTACTTC
CDR3aa: CASSLGSVDEQYF

d_gene: .
v_gene: TRBV11-2
abundance: .
j_gene: TRBJ2-7
CDR3nt: TGTGCCAGCAGCTTAGATCGGGAAAGGGGAAGCTACGAGCAGTACTTC
CDR3aa: CASSLDRERGSYEQYF

d_gene: TRBD2
v_gene: TRBV7-9
abundance: .
j_gene: TRBJ2-7
CDR3nt: TGTGCCAGCAGTAGACTAGCGGGAGTTTACGAGCAGTACTTC
CDR3aa: CASSRLAGVYEQYF

d_gene: .
v_gene: TRBV25-1
abundance: .
j_gene: TRBJ2-1
CDR3nt: TGTGCCAGGGACGGGACCAAAAAGGACAATGAGCAGTTCTTC
CDR3aa: CARDGTKKDNEQFF

d_gene: TRBD1
v_gene: TRBV7-9
abundance: .
j_gene: TRBJ2-2
CDR3nt: TGTGCCAGCAGCGACAGGGGGCTTTTTCCCGGGGAGCTGTTTTTT
CDR3aa: CASSDRGLFPGELFF

d_gene: TRBD1
v_gene: TRBV24-1
abundance: .
j_gene: TRBJ1-5
CDR3nt: TGTGCCACCGGGACAGTGAGCAATCAGCCCCAGCATTTT
CDR3aa: CATGTVSNQPQHF

d_gene: .
v_gene: TRBV6-5
abundance: .
j_gene: TRBJ2-7
CDR3nt: TGTGCCAGCAGTTACTCTCACACGAGCTCCTACGAGCAGTACTTC
CDR3aa: CASSYSHTSSYEQYF

d_gene: .
v_gene: TRBV19
abundance: .
j_gene: TRBJ2-7
CDR3nt: TGTGCCAGTAGCGGACAGATCTCCTACGAGCAGTACTTC
CDR3aa: CASSGQISYEQYF

d_gene: .
v_gene: TRBV11-2
abundance: .
j_gene: TRBJ2-5
CDR3nt: TGTGCCAGCAGCTTAGTGAGGGGTTGGGGAGAGACCCAGTACTTC
CDR3aa: CASSLVRGWGETQYF

d_gene: .
v_gene: TRBV5-6
abundance: .
j_gene: TRBJ1-2
CDR3nt: TGTGCCAGCAGCTTGAACTATGGCTACACCTTC
CDR3aa: CASSLNYGYTF

d_gene: TRBD1
v_gene: TRBV28
abundance: .
j_gene: TRBJ2-7
CDR3nt: TGTGCCAGCACCTCCACCCCCGGACAGGGCTCGAACGAGCAGTACTTC
CDR3aa: CASTSTPGQGSNEQYF

d_gene: .
v_gene: TRBV5-4
abundance: .
j_gene: TRBJ2-3
CDR3nt: TGTGCCAGCAGCTTGGCTGGACTGGGGCGAGATACGCAGTATTTT
CDR3aa: CASSLAGLGRDTQYF

d_gene: TRBD1
v_gene: TRBV5-1
abundance: .
j_gene: TRBJ2-7
CDR3nt: TGCGCCAGCAGCCGGGACGGGACAGGGGCCTACGAGCAGTACTTC
CDR3aa: CASSRDGTGAYEQYF

d_gene: TRBD1
v_gene: TRBV10-3
abundance: .
j_gene: TRBJ1-2
CDR3nt: TGTGCCATCAGTACAGGGGGTCCGGACTATGGCTACACCTTC
CDR3aa: CAISTGGPDYGYTF

d_gene: TRBD1
v_gene: TRBV3-1/TRBV3-2
abundance: .
j_gene: TRBJ1-4
CDR3nt: TGTGCCAGCAGCCATATACAGGGGCCGTCAACTAATGAAAAACTGTTTTTT
CDR3aa: CASSHIQGPSTNEKLFF

d_gene: .
v_gene: TRBV24-1
abundance: .
j_gene: TRBJ2-3
CDR3nt: TGTGCCACCAGTGAGGGGACAGATACGCAGTATTTT
CDR3aa: CATSEGTDTQYF

d_gene: .
v_gene: TRBV27
abundance: .
j_gene: TRBJ2-7
CDR3nt: TGTGCCAGCAGTTTTGCCGGGCTAGCCGCATACGAGCAGTACTTC
CDR3aa: CASSFAGLAAYEQYF

d_gene: TRBD1
v_gene: TRBV7-9
abundance: .
j_gene: TRBJ2-7
CDR3nt: TGTGCCAGCAGCGGAGAGACAGGGTCGGACGAGCAGTACTTC
CDR3aa: CASSGETGSDEQYF

d_gene: TRBD2
v_gene: TRBV10-3
abundance: .
j_gene: TRBJ2-2
CDR3nt: TGTGCCATCAGTGTCGGGCTAGCGGGTCCCGACACCGGGGAGCTGTTTTTT
CDR3aa: CAISVGLAGPDTGELFF

d_gene: .
v_gene: TRBV28
abundance: once
j_gene: TRBJ1-5
CDR3nt: TGTGCCAGCACTCCGGCGGGGCAGCACTATAGCAATCAGCCCCAGCATTTT
CDR3aa: CASTPAGQHYSNQPQHF

d_gene: .
v_gene: TRBV5-4
abundance: few
j_gene: TRBJ2-1
CDR3nt: TGTGCCAGCAGTATTCGGCGGGCCTCCTACAATGAGCAGTTCTTC
CDR3aa: CASSIRRASYNEQFF

d_gene: .
v_gene: TRBV27
abundance: .
j_gene: TRBJ1-6
CDR3nt: TGTGCCAGCACGGACAGCGGGTGGTCACCCCTCCACTTT
CDR3aa: CASTDSGWSPLHF

d_gene: .
v_gene: TRBV11-2
abundance: .
j_gene: TRBJ1-2
CDR3nt: TGTGCCAGCTCCAAGAATCCGCCCAACTATGGCTACACCTTC
CDR3aa: CASSKNPPNYGYTF

d_gene: .
v_gene: TRBV28
abundance: .
j_gene: TRBJ2-7
CDR3nt: TGTGCCAGCAGCCTTCCGGGGAGCTCCTACGAGCAGTACTTC
CDR3aa: CASSLPGSSYEQYF

d_gene: TRBD2
v_gene: TRBV27
abundance: .
j_gene: TRBJ2-1
CDR3nt: TGTGCCAGCAGTTTTAGGTACCAGGGACTAGCGGGCCTAAACAATGAGCAGTTCTTC
CDR3aa: CASSFRYQGLAGLNNEQFF

d_gene: .
v_gene: TRBV4-2
abundance: .
j_gene: TRBJ2-1
CDR3nt: TGTGCCAGCAGCCAAGACGGTAATGAGCAGTTCTTC
CDR3aa: CASSQDGNEQFF

d_gene: TRBD2
v_gene: TRBV14
abundance: .
j_gene: TRBJ2-1
CDR3nt: TGTGCCAGCAGCCGGACCACTAGCGGGTTGTACAATGAGCAGTTCTTC
CDR3aa: CASSRTTSGLYNEQFF

d_gene: .
v_gene: TRBV7-9
abundance: .
j_gene: TRBJ2-3
CDR3nt: TGTGCCAGCAGCCCCCGGGGCGCAGATACGCAGTATTTT
CDR3aa: CASSPRGADTQYF

d_gene: .
v_gene: TRBV2
abundance: .
j_gene: TRBJ1-5
CDR3nt: TGTGCCAGCAGTCCTGACAATCAGCCCCAGCATTTT
CDR3aa: CASSPDNQPQHF

d_gene: .
v_gene: TRBV28
abundance: .
j_gene: TRBJ2-7
CDR3nt: TGTGCCAGCAGACTGGGACATACTGGCTCCTACGAGCAGTACTTC
CDR3aa: CASRLGHTGSYEQYF

d_gene: .
v_gene: TRBV5-6
abundance: once
j_gene: TRBJ1-4
CDR3nt: TGTGCCAGCAGCTCCAAAGTTGCAACTAATGAAAAACTGTTTTTT
CDR3aa: CASSSKVATNEKLFF

d_gene: .
v_gene: TRBV7-9
abundance: few
j_gene: TRBJ2-7
CDR3nt: TGTGCCAGCAGCTTAGGGCCCTCCTACGAGCAGTACTTC
CDR3aa: CASSLGPSYEQYF

d_gene: .
v_gene: TRBV18
abundance: .
j_gene: TRBJ1-5
CDR3nt: TGTGCCAGCTCACCACGGGGGCGCAATCAGCCCCAGCATTTT
CDR3aa: CASSPRGRNQPQHF

d_gene: .
v_gene: TRBV20-1
abundance: .
j_gene: TRBJ1-3
CDR3nt: TGCAGTGCACACGACGGGGACACCATATATTTT
CDR3aa: CSAHDGDTIYF

d_gene: .
v_gene: TRBV19
abundance: .
j_gene: TRBJ1-4
CDR3nt: TGTGCCAGTAGACGGCAAAATGAAAAACTGTTTTTT
CDR3aa: CASRRQNEKLFF

d_gene: .
v_gene: TRBV14
abundance: .
j_gene: TRBJ2-6
CDR3nt: TGTGCCAGCAGCCAAGTGACCGGGACAGCCAACGTCCTGACTTTC
CDR3aa: CASSQVTGTANVLTF

d_gene: .
v_gene: TRBV12-3/TRBV12-4
abundance: .
j_gene: TRBJ1-5
CDR3nt: TGTGCCAGCAGTTTAAACACCGATCAGCCCCAGCATTTT
CDR3aa: CASSLNTDQPQHF

d_gene: .
v_gene: TRBV5-8
abundance: .
j_gene: TRBJ2-7
CDR3nt: TGTGCCAGCAGCTTGTGGGGGAGCGAGCACGAGCAGTACTTC
CDR3aa: CASSLWGSEHEQYF

d_gene: TRBD1
v_gene: TRBV2
abundance: .
j_gene: TRBJ2-3
CDR3nt: TGTGCCAGCAGTGATACCCTGGGACAGATCATCAGCACAGATACGCAGTATTTT
CDR3aa: CASSDTLGQIISTDTQYF

d_gene: TRBD1
v_gene: TRBV5-6
abundance: .
j_gene: TRBJ1-1
CDR3nt: TGTGCCAGCAGTCGGGACAGGGTTACTGAAGCTTTCTTT
CDR3aa: CASSRDRVTEAFF

d_gene: TRBD2
v_gene: TRBV5-5
abundance: .
j_gene: TRBJ2-3
CDR3nt: TGTGCCAGCAGCCACGGTAGCGGGAGGGGCACAGATACGCAGTATTTT
CDR3aa: CASSHGSGRGTDTQYF

d_gene: .
v_gene: TRBV19
abundance: .
j_gene: TRBJ1-1
CDR3nt: TGTGCCAGTAGGACCGGGGCTCGGGGAAACACTGAAGCTTTCTTT
CDR3aa: CASRTGARGNTEAFF

d_gene: .
v_gene: TRBV24-1
abundance: .
j_gene: TRBJ1-5
CDR3nt: TGTGCCACCAGTGACCCGAAGGACAACACTTATCAGCCCCAGCATTTT
CDR3aa: CATSDPKDNTYQPQHF

d_gene: .
v_gene: TRBV28
abundance: .
j_gene: TRBJ1-3
CDR3nt: TGTGCCAGCAGCCCAGCGGTTCTGGGCGGAAACACCATATATTTT
CDR3aa: CASSPAVLGGNTIYF

d_gene: .
v_gene: TRBV9
abundance: .
j_gene: TRBJ1-5
CDR3nt: TGTGCCAGCAGCGTGGGGCCGGATCAGCCCCAGCATTTT
CDR3aa: CASSVGPDQPQHF

d_gene: .
v_gene: TRBV7-8
abundance: once
j_gene: TRBJ2-5
CDR3nt: TGTGCCAGCAGCTTACATGGTAGCGGAGAGACCCAGTACTTC
CDR3aa: CASSLHGSGETQYF

d_gene: .
v_gene: TRBV5-1
abundance: .
j_gene: TRBJ1-1
CDR3nt: TGCGCCAGCAGCTTGGAGTCTGGGGATGAAGCTTTCTTT
CDR3aa: CASSLESGDEAFF

d_gene: .
v_gene: TRBV5-4
abundance: .
j_gene: TRBJ1-2
CDR3nt: TGTGCCAGCAGCTTTGACAGAAACTATGGCTACACCTTC
CDR3aa: CASSFDRNYGYTF

d_gene: TRBD1
v_gene: TRBV9
abundance: .
j_gene: TRBJ2-1
CDR3nt: TGTGCCAGCAGCGTAGACCTACAGGGGGCCCACAATGAGCAGTTCTTC
CDR3aa: CASSVDLQGAHNEQFF

d_gene: .
v_gene: TRBV10-1
abundance: .
j_gene: TRBJ2-1
CDR3nt: TGCGCCAGCAGTGTGGGGGTAGTTATCAACAATGAGCAGTTCTTC
CDR3aa: CASSVGVVINNEQFF

d_gene: .
v_gene: TRBV6-4
abundance: .
j_gene: TRBJ2-2
CDR3nt: TGTGCCAGCAGTGACTCGGGGGGGAACACCGGGGAGCTGTTTTTT
CDR3aa: CASSDSGGNTGELFF

d_gene: TRBD2
v_gene: TRBV19
abundance: .
j_gene: TRBJ2-1
CDR3nt: TGTGCCACCAACGAAGCCAGCGGGAGGTACAATGAGCAGTTCTTC
CDR3aa: CATNEASGRYNEQFF

d_gene: TRBD2
v_gene: TRBV11-2
abundance: .
j_gene: TRBJ2-5
CDR3nt: TGTGCCAGCAGCCCCGGGACTAGCGGGAGGAGGGCCCAGTACTTC
CDR3aa: CASSPGTSGRRAQYF